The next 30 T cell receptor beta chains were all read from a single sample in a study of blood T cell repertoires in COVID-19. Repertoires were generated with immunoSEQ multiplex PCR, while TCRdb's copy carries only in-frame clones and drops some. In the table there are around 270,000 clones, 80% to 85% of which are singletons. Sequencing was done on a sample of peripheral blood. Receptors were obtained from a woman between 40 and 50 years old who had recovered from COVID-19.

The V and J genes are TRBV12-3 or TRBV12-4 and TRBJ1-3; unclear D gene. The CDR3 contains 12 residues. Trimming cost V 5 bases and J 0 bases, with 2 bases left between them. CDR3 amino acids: CASSRSGNTIYF. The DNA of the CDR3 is TGTGCCAGCAGTCGCTCTGGAAACACCATATATTTT.

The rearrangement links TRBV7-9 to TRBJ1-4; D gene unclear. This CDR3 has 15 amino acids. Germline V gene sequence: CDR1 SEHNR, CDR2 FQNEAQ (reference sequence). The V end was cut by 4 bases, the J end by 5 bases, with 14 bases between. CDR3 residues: CASSSGGRVNEKLFF. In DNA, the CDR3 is TGTGCCAGCAGCTCGGGAGGGAGGGTCAATGAAAAACTGTTTTTT.

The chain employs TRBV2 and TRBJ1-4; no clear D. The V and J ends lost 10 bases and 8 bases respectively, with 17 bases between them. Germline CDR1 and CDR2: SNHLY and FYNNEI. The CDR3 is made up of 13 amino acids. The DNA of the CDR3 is TGTGCCACAAGAGAGAGCCCGTGGGAAAAACTGTTTTTT. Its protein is CATRESPWEKLFF. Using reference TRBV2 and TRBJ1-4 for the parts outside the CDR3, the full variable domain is EPEVTQTPSHQVTQMGQEVILRCVPISNHLYFYWYRQILGQKVEFLVSFYNNEISEKSEIFDDQFSVERPDGSNFTLKIRSTKLEDSAMYFCATRESPWEKLFFGSGTQLSVL.

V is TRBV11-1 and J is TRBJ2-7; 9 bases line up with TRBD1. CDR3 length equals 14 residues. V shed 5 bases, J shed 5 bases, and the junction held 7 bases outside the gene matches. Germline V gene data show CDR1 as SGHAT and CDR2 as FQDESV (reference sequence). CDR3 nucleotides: TGTGCCAGCAGCCACCGGGACAGGGACCACGAGCAGTACTTC. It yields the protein CASSHRDRDHEQYF.

The CDR3: CSVIGQGGNQPQHF. The CDR3 bases are TGCAGCGTGATCGGACAGGGGGGGAATCAGCCCCAGCATTTT. This rearrangement joins TRBV29-1 to TRBJ1-5; TRBD1 agrees at 10 bases. V dropped 6 bases and J dropped 4; count of bases not matched to a gene: 6. Per the germline V gene, CDR1 is SQVTM and CDR2 is ANQGSEA. The CDR3 runs 14 residues. The full variable domain, with the rest looked up from reference TRBV29-1 and TRBJ1-5, is SAVISQKPSRDICQRGTSLTIQCQVDSQVTMMFWYRQQPGQSLTLIATANQGSEATYESGFVIDKFPISRPNLTFSTLTVSNMSPEDSSIYLCSVIGQGGNQPQHFGDGTRLSIL.

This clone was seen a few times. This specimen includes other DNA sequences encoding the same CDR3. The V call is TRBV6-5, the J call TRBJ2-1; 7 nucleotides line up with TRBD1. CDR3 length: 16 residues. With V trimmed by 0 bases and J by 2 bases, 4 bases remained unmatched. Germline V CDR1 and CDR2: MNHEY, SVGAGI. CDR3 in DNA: TGTGCCAGCAGTTACTCGGGGCAGGGGGCCTACAATGAGCAGTTCTTC. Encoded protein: CASSYSGQGAYNEQFF.

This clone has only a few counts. CDR3 in DNA: TGTGCCAGCAGTCCCGCAGGGGTTAGCTCCTATAATTCACCCCTCCACTTT. Translating it yields CASSPAGVSSYNSPLHF. V and J are TRBV28 and TRBJ1-6, with D possibly being TRBD1 (6 bases). The CDR3 runs to 17 residues. The germline CDR1 and CDR2 sequences are MDHEN and SYDVKM. The ends were cut back, 5 bases at V and 0 bases at J, with 14 bases in the middle.

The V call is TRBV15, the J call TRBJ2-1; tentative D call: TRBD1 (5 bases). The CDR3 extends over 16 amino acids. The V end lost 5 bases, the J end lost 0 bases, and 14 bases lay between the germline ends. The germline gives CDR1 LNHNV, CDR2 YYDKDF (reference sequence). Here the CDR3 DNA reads TGTGCCACCAGCTCCCGGACAAGGAGCTCCTACAATGAGCAGTTCTTC. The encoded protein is CATSSRTRSSYNEQFF.

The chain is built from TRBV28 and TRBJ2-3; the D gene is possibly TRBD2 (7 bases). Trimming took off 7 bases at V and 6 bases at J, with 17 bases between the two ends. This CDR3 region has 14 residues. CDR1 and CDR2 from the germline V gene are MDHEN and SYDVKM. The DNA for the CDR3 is TGTGCCAGCACTCGAGGGGGGGAAGTGGATACGCAGTATTTT. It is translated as CASTRGGEVDTQYF.

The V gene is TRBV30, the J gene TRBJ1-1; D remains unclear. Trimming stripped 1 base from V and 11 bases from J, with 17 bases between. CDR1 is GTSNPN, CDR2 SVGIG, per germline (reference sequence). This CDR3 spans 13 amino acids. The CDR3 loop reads CAWSDMSGLEAFF. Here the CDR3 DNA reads TGTGCCTGGAGTGATATGTCGGGGTTGGAGGCTTTCTTT.

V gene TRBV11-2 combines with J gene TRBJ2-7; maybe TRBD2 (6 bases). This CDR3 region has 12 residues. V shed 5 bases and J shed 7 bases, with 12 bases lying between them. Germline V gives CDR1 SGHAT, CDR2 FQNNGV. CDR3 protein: CASSPIGGEQYF. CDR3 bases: TGTGCCAGCAGCCCCATCGGGGGAGAGCAGTACTTC.

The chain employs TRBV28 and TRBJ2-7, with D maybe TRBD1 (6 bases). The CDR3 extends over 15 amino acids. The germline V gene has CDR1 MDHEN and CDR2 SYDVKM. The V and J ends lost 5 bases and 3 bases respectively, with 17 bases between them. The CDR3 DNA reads TGTGCCAGCAGTAGACCAGGGGAAACCATCTACGAGCAGTACTTC. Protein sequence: CASSRPGETIYEQYF.

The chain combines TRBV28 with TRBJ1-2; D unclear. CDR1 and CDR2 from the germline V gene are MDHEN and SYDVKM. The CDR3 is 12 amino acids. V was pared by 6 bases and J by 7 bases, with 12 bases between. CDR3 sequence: CASSQWSSGYTF. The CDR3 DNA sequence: TGTGCCAGCAGCCAGTGGAGCAGTGGCTACACCTTC.

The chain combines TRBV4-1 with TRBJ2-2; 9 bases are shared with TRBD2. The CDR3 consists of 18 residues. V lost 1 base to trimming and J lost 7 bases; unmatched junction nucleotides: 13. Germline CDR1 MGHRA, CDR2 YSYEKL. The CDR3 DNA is TGCGCCAGCAGCCAAGCAAGAAGGCTAGCGGGGCGGGGCGGGGAGCTGTTTTTT. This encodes CASSQARRLAGRGGELFF.

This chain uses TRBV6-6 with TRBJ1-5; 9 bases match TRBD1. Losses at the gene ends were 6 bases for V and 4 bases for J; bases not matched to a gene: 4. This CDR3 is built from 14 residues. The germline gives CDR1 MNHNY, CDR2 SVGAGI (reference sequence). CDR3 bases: TGTGCCAGCAGCTTAGGGACAGGGAATCAGCCCCAGCATTTT. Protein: CASSLGTGNQPQHF.

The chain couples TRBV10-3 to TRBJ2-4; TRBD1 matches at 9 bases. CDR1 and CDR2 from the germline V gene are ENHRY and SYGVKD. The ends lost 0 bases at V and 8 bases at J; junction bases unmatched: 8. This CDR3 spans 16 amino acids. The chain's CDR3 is CAISESGTGREDIQYF. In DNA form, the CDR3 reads TGTGCCATCAGTGAGTCGGGGACAGGGCGGGAAGACATTCAGTACTTC.

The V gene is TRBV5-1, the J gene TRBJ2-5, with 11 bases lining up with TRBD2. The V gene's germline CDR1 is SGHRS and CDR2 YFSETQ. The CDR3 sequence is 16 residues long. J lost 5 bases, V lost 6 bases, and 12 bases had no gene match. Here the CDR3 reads CASTEGSGGARETQYF. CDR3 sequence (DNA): TGCGCCAGCACTGAGGGTAGCGGGGGGGCCCGGGAGACCCAGTACTTC.

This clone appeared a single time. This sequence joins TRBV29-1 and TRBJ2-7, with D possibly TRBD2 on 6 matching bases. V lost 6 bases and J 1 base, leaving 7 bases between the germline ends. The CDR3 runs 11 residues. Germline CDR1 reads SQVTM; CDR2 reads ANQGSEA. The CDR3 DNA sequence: TGCAGCGTGGGAGGTTCCTACGAGCAGTACTTC. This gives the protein CSVGGSYEQYF.

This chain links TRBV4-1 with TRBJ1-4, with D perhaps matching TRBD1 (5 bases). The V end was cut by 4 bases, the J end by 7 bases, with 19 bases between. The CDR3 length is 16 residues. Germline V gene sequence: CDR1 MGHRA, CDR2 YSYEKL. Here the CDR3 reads CASSRSSIGASEKLFF. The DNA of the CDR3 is TGCGCCAGCAGCCGAAGTTCGATAGGGGCGAGTGAAAAACTGTTTTTT.

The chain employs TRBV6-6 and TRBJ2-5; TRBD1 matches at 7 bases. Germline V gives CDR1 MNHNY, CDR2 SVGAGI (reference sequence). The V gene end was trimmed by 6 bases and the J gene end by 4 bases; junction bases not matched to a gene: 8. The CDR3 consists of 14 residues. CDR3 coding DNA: TGTGCCAGCAGGCCACAGGGGAGATTAGAGACCCAGTACTTC. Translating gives CASRPQGRLETQYF.

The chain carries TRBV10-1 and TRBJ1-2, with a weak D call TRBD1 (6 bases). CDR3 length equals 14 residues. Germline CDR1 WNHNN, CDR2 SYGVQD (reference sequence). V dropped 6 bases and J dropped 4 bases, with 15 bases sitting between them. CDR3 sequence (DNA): TGCGCCAGCAGCGAGGACAGACTGACCTATGGCTACACCTTC. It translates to CASSEDRLTYGYTF.

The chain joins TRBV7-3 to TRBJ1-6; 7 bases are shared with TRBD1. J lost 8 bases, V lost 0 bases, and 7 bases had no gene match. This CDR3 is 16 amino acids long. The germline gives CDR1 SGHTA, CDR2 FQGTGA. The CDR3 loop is CASSLTGAGGDSPLHF. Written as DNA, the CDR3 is TGTGCCAGCAGCTTAACAGGGGCAGGGGGAGATTCACCCCTCCACTTT. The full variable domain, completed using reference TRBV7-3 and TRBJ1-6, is GAGVSQTPSNKVTEKGKYVELRCDPISGHTALYWYRQSLGQGPEFLIYFQGTGAADDSGLPNDRFFAVRPEGSVSTLKIQRTERGDSAVYLCASSLTGAGGDSPLHFGNGTRLTVT.

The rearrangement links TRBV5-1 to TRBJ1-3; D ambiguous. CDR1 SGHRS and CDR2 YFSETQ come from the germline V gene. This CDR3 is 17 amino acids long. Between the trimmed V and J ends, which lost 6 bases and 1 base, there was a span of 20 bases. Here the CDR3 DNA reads TGCGCCAGCACCCTCGCAGGCAGCTCCTGGTCTGGAAACACCATATATTTT. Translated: CASTLAGSSWSGNTIYF.

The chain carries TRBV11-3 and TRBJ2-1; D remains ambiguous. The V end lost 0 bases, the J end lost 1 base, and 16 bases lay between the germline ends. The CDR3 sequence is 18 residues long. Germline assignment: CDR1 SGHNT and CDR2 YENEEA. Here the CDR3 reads CASSLDLGSEWSYNEQFF. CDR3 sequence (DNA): TGTGCCAGCAGCTTAGACCTAGGAAGCGAGTGGTCCTACAATGAGCAGTTCTTC.

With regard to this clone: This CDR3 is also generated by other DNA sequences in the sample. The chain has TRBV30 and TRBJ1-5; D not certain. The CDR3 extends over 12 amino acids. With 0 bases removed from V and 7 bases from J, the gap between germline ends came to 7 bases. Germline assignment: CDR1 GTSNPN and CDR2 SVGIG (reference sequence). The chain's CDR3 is CAWSVLGQPQHF. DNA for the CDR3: TGTGCCTGGAGTGTACTAGGACAGCCCCAGCATTTT.

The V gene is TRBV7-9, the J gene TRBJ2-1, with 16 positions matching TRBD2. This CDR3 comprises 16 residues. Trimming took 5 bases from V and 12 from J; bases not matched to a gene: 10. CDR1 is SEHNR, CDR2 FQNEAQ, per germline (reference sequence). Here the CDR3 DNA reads TGTGCCAGCAGCCCGATGGGGACTAGCGGGGGGGCCGGGCAGTTCTTC. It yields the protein CASSPMGTSGGAGQFF.

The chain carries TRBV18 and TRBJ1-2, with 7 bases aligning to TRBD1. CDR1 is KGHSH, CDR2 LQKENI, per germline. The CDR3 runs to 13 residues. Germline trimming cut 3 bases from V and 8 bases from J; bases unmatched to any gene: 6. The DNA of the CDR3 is TGTGCCAGCTCACCTACAGGGGCGTGGGGCTACACCTTC. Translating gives CASSPTGAWGYTF.

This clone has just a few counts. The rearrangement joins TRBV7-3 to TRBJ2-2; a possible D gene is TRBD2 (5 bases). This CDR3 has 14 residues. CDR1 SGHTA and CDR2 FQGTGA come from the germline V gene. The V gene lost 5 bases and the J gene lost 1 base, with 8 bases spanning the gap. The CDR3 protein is CASSRAENTGELFF. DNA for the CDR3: TGTGCCAGCAGCAGAGCGGAGAACACCGGGGAGCTGTTTTTT.

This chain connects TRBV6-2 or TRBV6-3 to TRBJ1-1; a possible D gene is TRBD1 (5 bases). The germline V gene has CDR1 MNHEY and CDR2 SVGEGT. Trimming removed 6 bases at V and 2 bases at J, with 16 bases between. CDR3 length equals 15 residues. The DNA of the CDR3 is TGTGCCAGCAGCACTGGGGCCCCGGCTAACACTGAAGCTTTCTTT. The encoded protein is CASSTGAPANTEAFF.

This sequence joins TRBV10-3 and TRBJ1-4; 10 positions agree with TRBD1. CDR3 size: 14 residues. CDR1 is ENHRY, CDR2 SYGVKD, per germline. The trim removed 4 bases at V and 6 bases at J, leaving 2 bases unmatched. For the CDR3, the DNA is TGTGCCATCAGTGCCGGGACAGGGGATGAAAAACTGTTTTTT. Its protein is CAISAGTGDEKLFF.